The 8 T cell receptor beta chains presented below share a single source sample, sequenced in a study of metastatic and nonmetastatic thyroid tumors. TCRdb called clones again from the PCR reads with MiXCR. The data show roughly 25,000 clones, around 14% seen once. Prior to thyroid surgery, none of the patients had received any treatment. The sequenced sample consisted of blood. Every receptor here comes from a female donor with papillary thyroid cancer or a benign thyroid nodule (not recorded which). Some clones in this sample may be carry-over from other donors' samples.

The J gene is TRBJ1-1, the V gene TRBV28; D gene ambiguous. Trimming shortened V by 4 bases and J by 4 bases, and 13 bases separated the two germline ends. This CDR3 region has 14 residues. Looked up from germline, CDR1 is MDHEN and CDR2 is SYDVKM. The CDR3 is CASSSLASGTEAFF. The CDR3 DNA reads TGTGCCAGCAGTTCGCTAGCGAGCGGCACTGAAGCTTTCTTT. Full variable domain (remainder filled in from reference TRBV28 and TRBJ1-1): DVKVTQSSRYLVKRTGEKVFLECVQDMDHENMFWYRQDPGLGLRLIYFSYDVKMKEKGDIPEGYSVSREKKERFSLILESASTNQTSMYLCASSSLASGTEAFFGQGTRLTVV.

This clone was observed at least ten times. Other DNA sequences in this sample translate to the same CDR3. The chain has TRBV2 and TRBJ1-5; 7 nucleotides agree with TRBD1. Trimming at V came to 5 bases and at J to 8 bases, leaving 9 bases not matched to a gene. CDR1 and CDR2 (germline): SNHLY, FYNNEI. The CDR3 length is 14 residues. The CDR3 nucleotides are TGTGCCAGCAGTCGACAGGGTGAGGGTAAGCCCCAGCATTTT. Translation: CASSRQGEGKPQHF. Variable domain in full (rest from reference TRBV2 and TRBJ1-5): EPEVTQTPSHQVTQMGQEVILRCVPISNHLYFYWYRQILGQKVEFLVSFYNNEISEKSEIFDDQFSVERPDGSNFTLKIRSTKLEDSAMYFCASSRQGEGKPQHFGDGTRLSIL.

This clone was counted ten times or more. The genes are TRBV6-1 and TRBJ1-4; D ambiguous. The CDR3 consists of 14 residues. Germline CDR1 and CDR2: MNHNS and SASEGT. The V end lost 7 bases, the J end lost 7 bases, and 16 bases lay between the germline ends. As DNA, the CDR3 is TGTGCCAGCAACCCGGACGGCGAGGGTGAAAAACTGTTTTTT. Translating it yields CASNPDGEGEKLFF.

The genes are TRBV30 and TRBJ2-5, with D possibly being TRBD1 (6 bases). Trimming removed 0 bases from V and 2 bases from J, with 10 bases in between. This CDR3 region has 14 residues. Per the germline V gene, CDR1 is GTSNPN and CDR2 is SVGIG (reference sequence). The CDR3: CAWSVDRGQETQYF. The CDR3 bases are TGTGCCTGGAGTGTGGACAGAGGGCAAGAGACCCAGTACTTC.

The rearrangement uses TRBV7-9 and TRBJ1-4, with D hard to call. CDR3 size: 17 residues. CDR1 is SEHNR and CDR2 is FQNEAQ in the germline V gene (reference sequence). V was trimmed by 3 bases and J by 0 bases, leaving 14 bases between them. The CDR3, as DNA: TGTGCCAGCAGCTTCCCGTCGGAGGATGCAACTAATGAAAAACTGTTTTTT. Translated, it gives CASSFPSEDATNEKLFF.

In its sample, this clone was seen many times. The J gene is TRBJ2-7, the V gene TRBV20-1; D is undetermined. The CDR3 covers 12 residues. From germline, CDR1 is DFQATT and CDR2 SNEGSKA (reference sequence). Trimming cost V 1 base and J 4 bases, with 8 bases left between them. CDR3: CSARGRNYEQYF. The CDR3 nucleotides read TGCAGTGCTAGAGGTCGAAATTACGAGCAGTACTTC.

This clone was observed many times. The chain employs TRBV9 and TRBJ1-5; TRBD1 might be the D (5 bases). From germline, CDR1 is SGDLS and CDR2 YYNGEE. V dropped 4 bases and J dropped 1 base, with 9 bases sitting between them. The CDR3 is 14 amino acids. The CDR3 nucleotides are TGTGCCAGCAGCTCGGGGCTGAGCAATCAGCCCCAGCATTTT. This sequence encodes CASSSGLSNQPQHF.

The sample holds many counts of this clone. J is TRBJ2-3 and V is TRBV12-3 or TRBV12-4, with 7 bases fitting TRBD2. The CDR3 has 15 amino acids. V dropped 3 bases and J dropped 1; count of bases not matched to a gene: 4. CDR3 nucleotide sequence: TGTGCCAGCAGTTTTAGGCTAGCGGGCACAGATACGCAGTATTTT. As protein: CASSFRLAGTDTQYF.